The rows below give T cell receptor beta chains drawn from one sample of a study of cytomegalovirus exposure and HLA in healthy donors. Clones were read by immunoSEQ multiplex PCR, and TCRdb kept only the in-frame ones, dropping some. This table holds tens of thousands of clones, 63% found once. The source material was PBMCs. These receptors all stem from a woman in her 30s in good health and CMV-seronegative. CDR3s include the opening cysteine and the closing phenylalanine or tryptophan. Fields, in order: V gene, CDR3 length, D gene, clone size, J gene, CDR3 protein, CDR3 DNA. D genes are given only for firm matches. Clone size is not always given. Where it is, it says once, few, many or a class for expanded clones.

>TRBV7-6|14|-|-|TRBJ1-5
CASSQQNLNQPQHF
TGTGCCAGCAGTCAACAGAATCTCAATCAGCCCCAGCATTTT
>TRBV28|15|TRBD1|-|TRBJ1-3
CASRRQGAFRNTIYF
TGTGCCAGCAGAAGACAGGGGGCCTTTAGAAACACCATATATTTT
>TRBV7-2|14|TRBD1|-|TRBJ1-2
CASSLDWDSDGYTF
TGTGCCAGCAGCTTAGATTGGGACAGTGATGGCTACACCTTC
>TRBV11-3|16|TRBD1|-|TRBJ2-3
CASSPRTGTATDTQYF
TGTGCCAGCAGCCCCCGCACCGGGACAGCCACGGATACGCAGTATTTT
>TRBV30|13|-|few|TRBJ1-2
CAWTGAYPYGYTF
TGTGCCTGGACTGGGGCGTACCCGTATGGCTACACCTTC
>TRBV18|13|TRBD1|-|TRBJ1-4
CASSADRAEKLFF
TGTGCCAGCTCGGCGGACAGGGCGGAAAAACTGTTTTTT
>TRBV10-1|13|-|-|TRBJ2-3
CASARLGEDTQYF
TGCGCCAGCGCCCGACTAGGGGAAGATACGCAGTATTTT
>TRBV19|12|-|-|TRBJ1-1
CASSIRGTEAFF
TGTGCCAGTAGTATTAGGGGCACTGAAGCTTTCTTT
>TRBV28|15|TRBD1|few|TRBJ2-7
CASSLSGQNTYEQYF
TGTGCCAGCAGTTTATCGGGACAGAATACCTACGAGCAGTACTTC
>TRBV7-9|14|-|-|TRBJ1-5
CASSLEGSNQPQHF
TGTGCCAGCAGCTTGGAGGGCAGCAATCAGCCCCAGCATTTT
>TRBV6-5|14|-|-|TRBJ2-1
CATWGLYSYNEQFF
TGTGCCACCTGGGGACTGTACTCCTACAATGAGCAGTTCTTC
>TRBV5-1|16|TRBD1|-|TRBJ1-1
CASSGGPLRGPTEAFF
TGCGCCAGCAGTGGGGGTCCGTTAAGGGGGCCCACTGAAGCTTTCTTT
>TRBV4-1|15|-|few|TRBJ2-7
CASSQDYGVSYEQYF
TGCGCCAGCAGCCAAGATTACGGGGTCTCCTACGAGCAGTACTTC
>TRBV5-1|13|-|few|TRBJ1-2
CASSLDRDYGYTF
TGCGCCAGCAGCTTGGACAGGGACTATGGCTACACCTTC
>TRBV9|15|TRBD2|-|TRBJ2-3
CASSRTSGRTDTQYF
TGTGCCAGCAGCAGGACTAGCGGCCGCACAGATACGCAGTATTTT
>TRBV2|14|-|-|TRBJ2-3
CASSAREATDTQYF
TGTGCCAGCAGTGCGAGGGAGGCAACAGATACGCAGTATTTT
>TRBV21-1|15|-|-|TRBJ2-1
CASIPLAGGYNEQFF
TGTGCCAGCATCCCACTAGCGGGAGGGTACAATGAGCAGTTCTTC
>TRBV27|17|-|-|TRBJ2-2
CASSFSVGDAGTGELFF
TGTGCCAGCAGTTTTAGTGTCGGGGATGCGGGCACCGGGGAGCTGTTTTTT
>TRBV19|11|-|-|TRBJ2-7
CASVTGNEQYF
TGTGCCAGCGTTACAGGGAACGAGCAGTACTTC
>TRBV28|16|TRBD2|-|TRBJ2-5
CASSLFGGRGQETQYF
TGTGCCAGCAGTTTATTCGGCGGGAGGGGCCAAGAGACCCAGTACTTC
>TRBV9|14|-|-|TRBJ1-5
CASSRGSGGQPQHF
TGTGCCAGCAGCCGGGGGTCGGGCGGGCAGCCCCAGCATTTT
>TRBV27|18|TRBD1|-|TRBJ1-2
CASSLLPGQGWLGYGYTF
TGTGCCAGCAGTTTACTTCCGGGACAGGGATGGTTAGGCTATGGCTACACCTTC
>TRBV12-5|14|-|few|TRBJ2-5
CASGLAPSQETQYF
TGTGCTAGTGGTTTGGCCCCCTCCCAAGAGACCCAGTACTTC
>TRBV28|16|TRBD2|few|TRBJ2-7
CASSSGGVAGVYEQYF
TGTGCCAGCAGCAGCGGGGGGGTTGCTGGGGTGTACGAGCAGTACTTC
>TRBV5-1|14|TRBD2|-|TRBJ2-1
CASRKGLADNEQFF
TGCGCCAGCAGGAAGGGGCTAGCGGACAATGAGCAGTTCTTC
>TRBV18|15|TRBD1|-|TRBJ2-1
CASSPEQGATHEQFF
TGTGCCAGCTCACCAGAACAGGGGGCCACCCATGAGCAGTTCTTC
>TRBV6-5|14|-|-|TRBJ2-3
CASRSVGGTDTQYF
TGTGCCAGCAGATCAGTAGGGGGCACAGATACGCAGTATTTT
>TRBV30|14|TRBD1|-|TRBJ1-2
CAWSVRQGMEGYTF
TGTGCCTGGAGTGTCAGACAGGGGATGGAAGGCTACACCTTC
>TRBV7-2|14|-|-|TRBJ2-5
CASSLVVRQETQYF
TGTGCCAGCAGCTTAGTGGTCAGGCAAGAGACCCAGTACTTC
>TRBV28|12|-|-|TRBJ1-1
CASSFPTRQTVF
TGTGCCAGCAGTTTCCCCACGCGACAGACCGTTTTT
>TRBV25-1|15|TRBD1|-|TRBJ1-1
CASSDPQGALDEAFF
TGTGCCAGCAGTGATCCCCAGGGGGCTCTCGATGAAGCTTTCTTT
>TRBV2|13|-|-|TRBJ1-4
CASIRGRDEKLFF
TGTGCCAGCATTAGGGGCCGGGATGAAAAACTGTTTTTT
>TRBV15|15|-|-|TRBJ1-6
CATGGGSSYNSPLHF
TGTGCCACCGGCGGGGGGAGCTCCTATAATTCACCCCTCCACTTT
>TRBV5-6|14|-|few|TRBJ2-3
CASSFFGRPDTQYF
TGTGCCAGCAGCTTTTTTGGGAGGCCAGATACGCAGTATTTT
>TRBV25-1|13|-|once|TRBJ2-2
CASSKVGTGELFF
TGTGCCAGCAGTAAAGTCGGCACCGGGGAGCTGTTTTTT
>TRBV5-5|14|TRBD1|-|TRBJ1-1
CASSLTRTGVEAFF
TGTGCCAGCAGCCTCACGCGGACAGGGGTTGAAGCTTTCTTT
>TRBV11-2|13|-|-|TRBJ1-4
CASSFGFNEKLFF
TGTGCCAGCAGCTTCGGTTTCAATGAAAAACTGTTTTTT